The clone carrying this T cell receptor (beta chain) was counted between two and nine times. TCRdb re-analysed the RACE reads in MiXCR, keeping a single row per CDR3 protein. The sample carries roughly 180,000 distinct CDR3 sequences, around 15% recorded once. This sample was taken from a study of human T cells and chemical hapten exposure. The time point is: patch test 1, 2 weeks after DPC sensitization. Treatment defined: therapeutic diphenylcyclopropenone sensitization with weekly scalp DPC. Per germline, CDR1 DFQATT and CDR2 SNEGSKA (reference sequence). Trimming removed 2 bases at V and 3 bases at J, with 20 bases between. The CDR3 totals 16 residues.

The TCR comes from a woman aged 25-40 years with alopecia areata. Some clones in this sample may be carry-over from other donors' samples. This sample comprised whole blood, obtained in connection with sensitization to the hapten diphenylcyclopropenone (DPC). The chain joins TRBV20-1 to TRBJ2-7, with D possibly matching TRBD2 (7 bases). DNA of the CDR3: TGCAGTGCTAGAAGGGGACGGGGGGCCCGCGTCTACGAGCAGTACTTC. It codes for CSARRGRGARVYEQYF.